This T cell receptor beta chain was profiled in a study of shared clonotypes between healthy human individuals. Study in general: Donors were a couple of women and a few men aged 18 to 49. Findings and caveats of the study: Researchers sampled blood only, noting tissue repertoires likely differ.

Comments on this clone: What it binds is not known.

V lost 7 bases to trimming and J lost 1 base, with 7 bases between them. The germline V gene has CDR1 MNHNS and CDR2 SASEGT. The CDR3 runs to 12 residues. Ten immunoSEQ deep assay plates served to sequence unsorted PBMC DNA. Original methodology: There were no quality scores in the junction-only immunoSEQ sequences, so filtering differed. Generated by immunoSEQ multiplex PCR, the TCRdb table keeps only in-frame clones and is missing some. V and J calls and clone size are as listed in that table; D and trimming were resolved from the DNA. The sample lists about 470,000 clones, 70% to 80% occurring once.

V usage is TRBV6-1 and J usage is TRBJ1-1; D call uncertain. Sequenced input: PBMCs. This clonotype was sampled from a woman aged 40 to 50 in good health. Some clones in this sample may be carry-over from other donors' samples. The CDR3 loop reads CASIEANTEAFF. The DNA for the CDR3 is TGTGCCAGCATAGAGGCGAACACTGAAGCTTTCTTT.